This TCR beta chain was observed in a study of vaccination and CD4 T cells after COVID-19. Overall study: Ranging from 14 to 241, the interval between dose two and post-vaccine sampling had a median of about 72 days.

The CDR3 length is 18 residues. Germline trimming cut 4 bases from V and 5 bases from J; bases unmatched to any gene: 10. Germline CDR1 is LNHNV and CDR2 is YYDKDF (reference sequence). Noted treatment: approximately nine-day PBMC culture with coronavirus spike peptide pools or control peptides (ViraFEST assay). The collection of CD4+ T cells from the unexposed donor took place before the COVID-19 pandemic (2011-2018). Half-medium changes with fresh IL-2 medium occurred on days 3 and 7. Sequencing of cultured CD4+ T cell DNA used the Oncomine TCR Beta short-read assay. It was from cultured CD4+ T cells that genomic DNA was extracted. TCRdb used MiXCR to reprocess the PCR reads, holding one entry per CDR3 protein. The sample holds approximately 7,700 distinct CDR3 sequences, 50% to 65% seen once. This clonotype has only one observation. Antigen: not known.

The V and J genes are TRBV15 and TRBJ2-5, with TRBD2 matching 16 bases. This receptor was taken from a human donor in good health. Sequences were obtained from CD4+ T cells from blood, cultured in vitro. CDR3 amino acids: CATSMPGLAGGLGETQYF. The CDR3 DNA reads as TGTGCCACCAGCATGCCGGGACTAGCGGGGGGGCTCGGTGAGACCCAGTACTTC.